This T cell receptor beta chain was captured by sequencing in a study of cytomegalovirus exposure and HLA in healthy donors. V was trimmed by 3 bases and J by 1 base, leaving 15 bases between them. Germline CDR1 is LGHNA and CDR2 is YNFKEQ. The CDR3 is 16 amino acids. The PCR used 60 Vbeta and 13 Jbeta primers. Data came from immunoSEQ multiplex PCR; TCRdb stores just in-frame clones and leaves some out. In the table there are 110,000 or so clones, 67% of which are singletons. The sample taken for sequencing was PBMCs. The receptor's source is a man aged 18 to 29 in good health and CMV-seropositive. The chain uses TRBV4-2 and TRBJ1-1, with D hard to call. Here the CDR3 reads CASSHPHHSRNTEAFF. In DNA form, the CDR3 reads TGTGCCAGCAGCCACCCCCATCACAGTAGGAACACTGAAGCTTTCTTT.